This section outlines one T cell receptor (beta chain) sequence together with its context. The antigen is not known. The read terminates 3 residues before the CDR3 end, so the remaining end is supplied by the germline J gene. This sample is drawn from a study of T cells in women clearing cervical HPV infection. Findings and limits, study-wide: Repertoire richness, not evenness, was significantly elevated in CIN3+ cases versus controls.

Produced via immunoSEQ multiplex PCR; TCRdb's table is partial and in-frame only. The data include some 31,000 clones; the top ten clones carry 1.4%. The CDR3 has 12 amino acids. Per the germline V gene, CDR1 is LNHDA and CDR2 is SQIVND (reference sequence). The chain carries TRBV19 and TRBJ1-1; weak D call: TRBD1 (6 bases). The receptor's source is a woman between 18 and 70 years old with a cervical HPV16 infection that either progressed to CIN3+ or cleared (not recorded which). The sequenced material came from blood buffy coat. The CDR3 loop is CASKTRTGEAFF. CDR3 DNA (partial): TGTGCCAGTAAGACGCGAACAGGGGAA.